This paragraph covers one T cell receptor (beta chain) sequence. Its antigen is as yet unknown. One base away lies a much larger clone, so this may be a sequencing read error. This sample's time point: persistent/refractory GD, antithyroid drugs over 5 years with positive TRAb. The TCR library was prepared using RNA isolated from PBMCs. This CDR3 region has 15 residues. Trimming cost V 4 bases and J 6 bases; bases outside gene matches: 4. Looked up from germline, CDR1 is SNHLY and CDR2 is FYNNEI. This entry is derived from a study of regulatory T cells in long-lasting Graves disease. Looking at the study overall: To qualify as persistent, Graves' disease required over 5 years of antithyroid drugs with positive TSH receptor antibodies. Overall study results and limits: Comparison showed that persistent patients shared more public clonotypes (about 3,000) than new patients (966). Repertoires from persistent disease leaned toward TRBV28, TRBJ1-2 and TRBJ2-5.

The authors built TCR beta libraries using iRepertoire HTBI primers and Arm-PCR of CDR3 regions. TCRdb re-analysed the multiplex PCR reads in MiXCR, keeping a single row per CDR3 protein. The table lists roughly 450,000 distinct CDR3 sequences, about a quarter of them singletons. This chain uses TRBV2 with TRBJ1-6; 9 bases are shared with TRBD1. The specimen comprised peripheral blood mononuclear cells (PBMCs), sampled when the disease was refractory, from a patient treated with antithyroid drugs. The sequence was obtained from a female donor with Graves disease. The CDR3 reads CASSVGTGSNSPLHF. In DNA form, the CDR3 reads TGTGCCAGCAGTGTGGGGACAGGGAGTAATTCACCCCTCCACTTT.